These T cell receptor beta chains were read from a single sample in a study of blood T cell repertoires in COVID-19. The data were produced by immunoSEQ multiplex PCR, yet TCRdb's version contains in-frame clones alone and is incomplete. The sample shows tens of thousands of clones, roughly four fifths of them seen only once. The sequencing input was peripheral blood. The receptors originated from a man older than 75 with acute or convalescent COVID-19. CDR3s include the opening cysteine and the closing phenylalanine or tryptophan. The D gene is left open where the match is weak. Expanded clones are given a class, and other clones once, few, many or no size at all.

clone_size	d_call	j_call	v_call	cdr3_nt	cdr3_aa
-	-	TRBJ2-4	TRBV5-4	TGTGCCAGCAGCTTTATTGGTCCCAGGGAAAACATTCAGTACTTC	CASSFIGPRENIQYF
-	-	TRBJ2-2	TRBV6-6	TGTGCCAGCAGGAGGGAGAACACCGGGGAGCTGTTTTTT	CASRRENTGELFF
-	TRBD1	TRBJ2-5	TRBV30	TGTGCCTGGGGGACCGGGACAGCAGGGACCCAGTACTTC	CAWGTGTAGTQYF
-	-	TRBJ2-7	TRBV15	TGTGCCACCAGTCAACTGCCCGACTACGAGCAGTACTTC	CATSQLPDYEQYF
-	TRBD2	TRBJ2-3	TRBV2	TGTGCCAGTAGTAGCGGGGGCTGGACAGATACGCAGTATTTT	CASSSGGWTDTQYF
-	TRBD1	TRBJ1-5	TRBV12-3/TRBV12-4	TGTGCCAGCAGTTTGACAGGGGATCAGCCCCAGCATTTT	CASSLTGDQPQHF
few	TRBD1	TRBJ1-2	TRBV29-1	TGCAGCGCCGACACAGGGGGCGGACAATATGGCTACACCTTC	CSADTGGGQYGYTF
-	-	TRBJ2-1	TRBV25-1	TGTGCCACCGCGGCGAAGTACAATGAGCAGTTCTTC	CATAAKYNEQFF
-	TRBD2	TRBJ2-3	TRBV6-4	TGTGCCAGCAGTGACCTAGCGGGGAGCCGCACAGATACGCAGTATTTT	CASSDLAGSRTDTQYF
-	-	TRBJ2-1	TRBV7-3	TGTGCCAGCAGCTTACGACCCGGGGATGAGCAGTTCTTC	CASSLRPGDEQFF
-	TRBD1	TRBJ1-1	TRBV5-1	TGCGCCAGCAAATTGACCGGGACAGGGGAAGCTTTCTTT	CASKLTGTGEAFF
-	TRBD2	TRBJ2-5	TRBV3-1/TRBV3-2	TGTGCCAGCCTCCTCGGGACTAGCGGGGGGGCCGGACAAGAGACCCAGTACTTC	CASLLGTSGGAGQETQYF
-	-	TRBJ2-1	TRBV11-2	TGTGCCAGCACGGGGAGCTCCTACAATGAGCAGTTCTTC	CASTGSSYNEQFF
few	-	TRBJ2-3	TRBV6-6	TGTGCCAGCAGAATAGGGGCAGATACGCAGTATTTT	CASRIGADTQYF
-	TRBD1	TRBJ1-1	TRBV5-1	TGCGCCAGCAGCTTGGATATGGCAGGGGGCATGCGGGCTTTCTTT	CASSLDMAGGMRAFF
-	TRBD1	TRBJ1-1	TRBV4-1	TGCGCCAGCAGCCAAGAAAGTATAAGCAGGGGGCTCGCTTTCTTT	CASSQESISRGLAFF
-	TRBD1	TRBJ1-4	TRBV5-5	TGTGCCAGCAGCCGGGACAGCCATGGGGAAAAACTGTTTTTT	CASSRDSHGEKLFF
-	TRBD1	TRBJ2-1	TRBV7-3	TGTGCCAGCAGCCTAATGACAGGGTATGAGCAGTTCTTC	CASSLMTGYEQFF
few	-	TRBJ2-1	TRBV9	TGTGCCAGCAGCCCGAGGGGGTCTCGCTACAATGAGCAGTTCTTC	CASSPRGSRYNEQFF
-	TRBD1	TRBJ2-7	TRBV5-1	TGCGCCAGCAGCATTACAGGGGCCGAGCAGTACTTC	CASSITGAEQYF
-	TRBD1	TRBJ1-2	TRBV24-1	TGTGCCACCAGTGATTCCGGGACAGGTGATCGGCGTGGCTACACCTTC	CATSDSGTGDRRGYTF
few	-	TRBJ2-5	TRBV7-9	TGTGCCAGCAGCTTAGAATTTTCCCTAGCCCAAGAGACCCAGTACTTC	CASSLEFSLAQETQYF
once	TRBD2	TRBJ2-1	TRBV7-2	TGTGCCAGCAGCCCTTCACTAGCGGGGGGGCTGTATGAGCAGTTCTTC	CASSPSLAGGLYEQFF
-	TRBD2	TRBJ2-2	TRBV5-1	TGCGCCAGCAGTTCCGGAGGACTAGCGCTTAACACCGGGGAGCTGTTTTTT	CASSSGGLALNTGELFF
-	-	TRBJ1-2	TRBV6-5	TGTGCCAGCAGTTATCGGGACTCTAGAAATGGCTACACCTTC	CASSYRDSRNGYTF
few	TRBD1	TRBJ1-1	TRBV6-1	TGTGCCAGCAGTGAGTATAGGGGGCACACTGAAGCTTTCTTT	CASSEYRGHTEAFF
-	-	TRBJ2-3	TRBV5-1	TGCGCCAGCAGCGCCTCCGGGCCTCCGGGGGATACGCAGTATTTT	CASSASGPPGDTQYF
-	-	TRBJ2-1	TRBV5-4	TGTGCCAGCAGCTTGGAGCCGGGTGCCTACAATGAGCAGTTCTTC	CASSLEPGAYNEQFF
-	TRBD2	TRBJ2-3	TRBV6-2/TRBV6-3	TGTGCCAGCAGTACTAGCGGGGGCCTCAGGTTATCAGATACGCAGTATTTT	CASSTSGGLRLSDTQYF
-	-	TRBJ2-1	TRBV25-1	TGTGCCAGCAGTGGTACAGGGTTTCGTGAGCAGTTCTTC	CASSGTGFREQFF
-	-	TRBJ2-2	TRBV3-1/TRBV3-2	TGTGCCAGCAGCCAAGGTTTGGGGCTGCGTACCGGGGAGCTGTTTTTT	CASSQGLGLRTGELFF
-	-	TRBJ1-1	TRBV2	TGTGCCACTAATCGACAGCCTAACACTGAAGCTTTCTTT	CATNRQPNTEAFF
-	TRBD1	TRBJ2-3	TRBV9	TGTGCCAGCAGCGAAACCTCACAGGGGGCCACAGATACGCAGTATTTT	CASSETSQGATDTQYF
-	-	TRBJ2-5	TRBV19	TGTGCCAGCGGGACAAGAAGGGAGACCCAGTACTTC	CASGTRRETQYF
-	TRBD1	TRBJ2-5	TRBV11-3	TGTGCCAGCAGCTCCTGGACAGGGGGTGGCCAAGAGACCCAGTACTTC	CASSSWTGGGQETQYF
once	-	TRBJ1-1	TRBV21-1	TGTGCCAGCAGCTCTGGGCCGACCCGACGGGAAGCTTTCTTT	CASSSGPTRREAFF
-	-	TRBJ1-3	TRBV5-6	TGTGCCAGCAGCTTGGATGGGGGCCCAGGAAACACCATATATTTT	CASSLDGGPGNTIYF
-	TRBD1	TRBJ1-1	TRBV9	TGTGCCAGCGGCTCAGGACAGGGCGGTGAAGCTTTCTTT	CASGSGQGGEAFF
-	TRBD2	TRBJ2-7	TRBV15	TGTGCCACCAGCAGAGATTCGGGCAGCGGGGGGAACTCCTACGAGCAGTACTTC	CATSRDSGSGGNSYEQYF
once	-	TRBJ1-1	TRBV18	TGTGCCAGCTCACCTCAAAGAAGGCAGGAGGGGACTGAAGCTTTCTTT	CASSPQRRQEGTEAFF
-	TRBD1	TRBJ2-7	TRBV11-2	TGTGCCAGCAGCTTAGTGGGGACAGGGTTCGAGCAGTACTTC	CASSLVGTGFEQYF
-	TRBD1	TRBJ1-6	TRBV15	TGTGCCACCAGCAGAGTCCAAGGACAGGCATATTCACCCCTCCACTTT	CATSRVQGQAYSPLHF
-	TRBD1	TRBJ2-7	TRBV5-1	TGCGCCAGCAGCGCTATACCGGGACAGGCCTACGAGCAGTACTTC	CASSAIPGQAYEQYF
once	TRBD1	TRBJ1-3	TRBV3-1/TRBV3-2	TGTGCCAGCAGCCAGGACCGGGACAGGGGGCCATCCTACGTCCCTGGAAACACCATATATTTT	CASSQDRDRGPSYVPGNTIYF
-	-	TRBJ1-2	TRBV5-1	TGCGCCAGCACCCCCACGGACAGTCTGGCTGGCTACACCTTC	CASTPTDSLAGYTF
-	TRBD2	TRBJ2-3	TRBV19	TGTGCCAGTAGTACTACTAGCGGGGGAACAGATACGCAGTATTTT	CASSTTSGGTDTQYF
-	-	TRBJ1-1	TRBV4-1	TGCGCCAGCAGCCGAGAACAGGGAATAAGCACTGAAGCTTTCTTT	CASSREQGISTEAFF
few	-	TRBJ2-7	TRBV6-1	TGTGCCAGCAGTGAAGGGACAGTCGACTACGAGCAGTACTTC	CASSEGTVDYEQYF
-	TRBD2	TRBJ2-5	TRBV6-1	TGTGCCAGCAGTGAAGCTCCTGGCGGGGGACCCCAAGAGACCCAGTACTTC	CASSEAPGGGPQETQYF
-	-	TRBJ1-1	TRBV7-6	TGTGCCAGCAGAAGGGGCCCAAACACTGAAGCTTTCTTT	CASRRGPNTEAFF
-	-	TRBJ1-2	TRBV18	TGTGCCAGCTCACCGTCACTGGGGGAGGATGGCTACACCTTC	CASSPSLGEDGYTF
few	-	TRBJ1-1	TRBV5-5	TGTGCCAGCAGCTTACAGGGTTGGACTGAAGCTTTCTTT	CASSLQGWTEAFF
-	TRBD1	TRBJ1-6	TRBV19	TGTGCCAGTAGTACAAACAGGGGTTCACCCCTCCACTTT	CASSTNRGSPLHF
-	-	TRBJ2-1	TRBV7-3	TGTGCCAGCAGCTTAATCGGTGGAGTTAGAACTTACAATGAGCAGTTCTTC	CASSLIGGVRTYNEQFF
-	TRBD2	TRBJ2-7	TRBV27	TGTGCCAGCAGTTCTCGGGGGGTGGGGGAGCAGTACTTC	CASSSRGVGEQYF
-	TRBD1	TRBJ2-7	TRBV2	TGTGCCAGCAGCCCCGAGGGACAGGGGGCGGACGAGCAGTACTTC	CASSPEGQGADEQYF
-	-	TRBJ2-1	TRBV9	TGTGCCAGCAGCGTAGTCCCCGCCTACAATGAGCAGTTCTTC	CASSVVPAYNEQFF
-	TRBD1	TRBJ1-5	TRBV10-1	TGCGCCAGCAGTGAATACCGGGACAGGAGAAATAGCAATCAGCCCCAGCATTTT	CASSEYRDRRNSNQPQHF
few	TRBD1	TRBJ1-4	TRBV5-1	TGCGCCAGCAGCCCTACCGGACAGGGGGCGCAAAGAACTAATGAAAAACTGTTTTTT	CASSPTGQGAQRTNEKLFF